This TCR beta chain was sequenced for a study of Graves' ophthalmopathy and Graves' hyperthyroidism. Scientists amplified the TCR beta CDR3 regions from RNA transcripts. HTBI primers were used in a first-round RT-PCR, which preceded a second-round multiplex PCR. TCRdb re-analysed the multiplex PCR reads in MiXCR, keeping a single row per CDR3 protein. Of hundreds of thousands of distinct CDR3 sequences listed, around a fifth were seen once; the top ten hold about 6.6%. Per germline, CDR1 SGHRS and CDR2 YFSETQ. This CDR3 spans 16 amino acids. Deletions cut 6 bases from V and 2 bases from J, with 17 bases between.

What was sequenced was peripheral blood. This chain joins TRBV5-1 and TRBJ2-2; either TRBD1 or TRBD2 may fit D (6 bases each). The source is a woman aged 18-35 years with stable Graves' hyperthyroidism. Some clones in this sample may be carry-over from other donors' samples. The CDR3 nucleotides are TGCGCCAGCAAAGGGGGGCCCAACCCTAACACCGGGGAGCTGTTTTTT. Its protein is CASKGGPNPNTGELFF.